A single sample is the source of the 15 T cell receptor beta chains below, sequenced in a study of blood T cell repertoires in COVID-19. Measured with immunoSEQ multiplex PCR; TCRdb has only the in-frame clones, and not every one. The sample includes some 150,000 clones, 70% to 80% seen only once; the top ten take more than 8.5%. Sequencing input: peripheral blood. The receptors shown here come from a woman between 50 and 59 years old with active or convalescent COVID-19.

The chain has TRBV5-4 and TRBJ1-1; tentative D call: TRBD1 (5 bases). CDR3 size: 14 residues. Germline loops: CDR1 SGHNT, CDR2 YYREEE (reference sequence). V dropped 4 bases and J dropped 1 base, with 11 bases sitting between them. The CDR3 loop is CASSGTQANTEAFF. The DNA for the CDR3 is TGTGCCAGCAGCGGTACACAGGCGAACACTGAAGCTTTCTTT.

V usage is TRBV4-3 and J usage is TRBJ2-1, with 9 bases fitting TRBD2. Looked up from germline, CDR1 is LGHNA and CDR2 is YSLEER. The CDR3 consists of 17 residues. V dropped 1 base and J dropped 5; count of bases not matched to a gene: 9. For the CDR3, the DNA is TGCGCCAGCAGCCAAGTGGGCGGGGGGGAGTCAAACAATGAGCAGTTCTTC. Protein sequence: CASSQVGGGESNNEQFF.

The chain has TRBV11-2 and TRBJ2-2; TRBD1 is a possible D gene (6 bases). Trimming took off 1 base at V and 0 bases at J, with 9 bases between the two ends. The CDR3 sequence is 16 residues long. Looked up from germline, CDR1 is SGHAT and CDR2 is FQNNGV. This CDR3 is CASSLVSGANTGELFF. The CDR3 coding sequence is TGTGCCAGCAGCTTAGTTTCAGGGGCGAACACCGGGGAGCTGTTTTTT.

The V gene is TRBV10-3, the J gene TRBJ1-4, with TRBD1 as a possible D gene (6 bases). Germline V gene lookup returns CDR1 ENHRY and CDR2 SYGVKD. This CDR3 has 13 residues. V lost 7 bases to trimming and J lost 6 bases, with 12 bases between them. CDR3 DNA: TGTGCCATCACTAACAGGGTAGATGAAAAACTGTTTTTT. Encoded protein: CAITNRVDEKLFF.

This clone was counted a single time. V usage is TRBV4-2 and J usage is TRBJ2-3; 10 positions agree with TRBD2. This CDR3 has 17 amino acids. CDR1 is LGHNA, CDR2 YNFKEQ, per germline. After removal of 3 bases from V and 3 bases from J, the junction contained 9 bases not matched to a gene. DNA of the CDR3: TGTGCCAGCAGCCACCCCGGTGAGACTAGCGGGACAGATACGCAGTATTTT. It translates to CASSHPGETSGTDTQYF.

The CDR3 DNA follows: TGTGCCGGACAGGAGCTATTTACCTACGAGCAGTACTTC. Its protein product is CAGQELFTYEQYF. V usage is TRBV30 and J usage is TRBJ2-7, with TRBD1 matching over 7 bases. J gave up 2 bases and V 8 bases, and 9 bases lay outside the gene matches. CDR1 and CDR2 from the germline V gene are GTSNPN and SVGIG (reference sequence). This CDR3 is built from 13 residues.

This chain links TRBV5-1 with TRBJ2-1; 11 bases fit TRBD2. Looked up from germline, CDR1 is SGHRS and CDR2 is YFSETQ. V shed 4 bases, J shed 9 bases, and the junction held 9 bases outside the gene matches. The CDR3 is made up of 15 amino acids. CDR3 amino acids: CASSLTSGRSGEQFF. CDR3 sequence (DNA): TGCGCCAGCAGCCTCACTAGCGGGAGAAGCGGTGAGCAGTTCTTC. The full variable domain, rest sourced from reference TRBV5-1 and TRBJ2-1, is KAGVTQTPRYLIKTRGQQVTLSCSPISGHRSVSWYQQTPGQGLQFLFEYFSETQRNKGNFPGRFSGRQFSNSRSEMNVSTLELGDSALYLCASSLTSGRSGEQFFGPGTRLTVL.

The V and J genes are TRBV12-5 and TRBJ2-1, with 7 bases identical to TRBD1. This CDR3 has 13 amino acids. Germline V gives CDR1 LGHNT, CDR2 FRNRAP. With V trimmed by 3 bases and J by 9 bases, 5 bases remained unmatched. CDR3 coding DNA: TGTGCTAGTGGTTTTGGGACAGACTCTGAGCAGTTCTTC. Residues: CASGFGTDSEQFF.

The V and J genes are TRBV2 and TRBJ1-5; TRBD1 matches 8 bases. Germline CDR1 reads SNHLY; CDR2 reads FYNNEI. The length of the CDR3 is 15 residues. V dropped 6 bases and J dropped 6; count of bases not matched to a gene: 10. CDR3 sequence: CASSKGQGASQPQHF. The CDR3 nucleotides are TGTGCCAGCAGCAAAGGGCAGGGGGCGAGTCAGCCCCAGCATTTT. The full variable domain, in which reference TRBV2 and TRBJ1-5 provide the parts outside the CDR3, is EPEVTQTPSHQVTQMGQEVILRCVPISNHLYFYWYRQILGQKVEFLVSFYNNEISEKSEIFDDQFSVERPDGSNFTLKIRSTKLEDSAMYFCASSKGQGASQPQHFGDGTRLSIL.

This clone was detected a few times. The chain links TRBV14 to TRBJ2-1, with no clear D. The ends were cut back, 4 bases at V and 2 bases at J, with 9 bases in the middle. CDR1 is SGHDN and CDR2 is FVKESK in the germline V gene. The CDR3 has 14 amino acids. The CDR3 loop reads CASSRVSTYNEQFF. As DNA, the CDR3 is TGTGCCAGCAGCCGGGTTAGCACCTACAATGAGCAGTTCTTC.

The genes are TRBV6-2 or TRBV6-3 and TRBJ1-5, with D maybe TRBD1 (5 bases). The length of the CDR3 is 13 residues. Looked up from germline, CDR1 is MNHEY and CDR2 is SVGEGT. V lost 6 bases and J lost 5, with 11 bases in between. The CDR3 sequence: CASRYTGDQPQHF. In DNA, the CDR3 is TGTGCCAGCAGATACACAGGCGATCAGCCCCAGCATTTT.

This chain connects TRBV4-3 to TRBJ2-6; possible D gene TRBD2, 6 bases. Germline V gene lookup returns CDR1 LGHNA and CDR2 YSLEER. This CDR3 spans 17 amino acids. Trimming left V 2 bases short and J 4 bases short, with 15 bases between. The CDR3 protein is CASSQRGRGGGANVLTF. DNA for the CDR3: TGCGCCAGCAGCCAACGGGGAAGGGGAGGAGGGGCCAACGTCCTGACTTTC.

This sequence joins TRBV9 and TRBJ2-2; D is possibly TRBD1 (6 bases). This CDR3 comprises 15 residues. CDR1 is SGDLS and CDR2 is YYNGEE in the germline V gene. V was trimmed by 4 bases and J by 5 bases, leaving 15 bases between them. CDR3 in DNA: TGTGCCAGCAGCCCCCGCTCAGGGGAAACCGGGGAGCTGTTTTTT. Encoded protein: CASSPRSGETGELFF.

The chain joins TRBV5-1 to TRBJ2-2; TRBD2 matches 9 bases. The CDR3 is made up of 16 amino acids. With V trimmed by 0 bases and J by 2 bases, 2 bases remained unmatched. CDR1 SGHRS and CDR2 YFSETQ come from the germline V gene. The chain's CDR3 is CASSLGAGGNTGELFF. CDR3 nucleotide sequence: TGCGCCAGCAGCTTGGGAGCGGGGGGAAACACCGGGGAGCTGTTTTTT.

Comment on this clone: An end of the junction differs from the germline gene, which may be a read error. The V call is TRBV7-7, the J call TRBJ2-3, with D possibly being TRBD1 (6 bases). Germline assignment: CDR1 SSHAT and CDR2 FNYEAQ (reference sequence). The CDR3 is made up of 16 amino acids. CDR3 sequence: CASSRSWDISTDTQYF. CDR3 nucleotides: TGTGCTAGCAGCCGGAGTTGGGACATTAGCACAGATACGCAGTATTTT.